This T cell receptor (beta chain) was retrieved from a study of monozygotic twins with inflammatory bowel disease. Overall study results and limits: The sharing of clonotypes with others was lower in IBD patients than in healthy twins, especially with disease activity.

Comments on this clonotype: Its antigen is not known.

TCRdb re-called the 5' RACE reads and shows each CDR3 protein once, DNA omitted. The sample holds roughly 330,000 distinct CDR3 sequences. CDR3 length equals 13 residues. CDR1 SQVTM and CDR2 ANQGSEA come from the germline V gene. The gene calls are TRBV29-1 and TRBJ1-2; TCRdb outputs TRBD1, but without DNA this stays unchecked. The sequencing input was blood. This sequence originates from a human donor with ulcerative colitis or Crohn's disease, or a healthy co-twin of an affected twin (not recorded which). The CDR3 loop is CSVQGAPGYGYTF.